What follows are 28 T cell receptor beta chains derived from one specimen sequenced in a study of blood T cell repertoires in COVID-19. Some clones are missing from TCRdb's copy, which holds only in-frame ones; the method was immunoSEQ multiplex PCR. Among a few hundred thousand clones listed, 90% were seen once. The specimen sequenced was PBMCs or T cells enriched from blood (not recorded which). The source of these receptors is a woman aged 18-29 years with acute COVID-19.

This clone was counted once. V usage is TRBV10-3 and J usage is TRBJ2-2; 12 nucleotides align to TRBD2. The CDR3 totals 20 residues. Germline lookup yields CDR1 ENHRY and CDR2 SYGVKD. The ends lost 2 bases at V and 0 bases at J; junction bases unmatched: 10. The chain's CDR3 is CAISEPHRTSGDANTGELFF. Here the CDR3 DNA reads TGTGCCATCAGTGAGCCCCACCGGACTAGCGGGGACGCGAACACCGGGGAGCTGTTTTTT.

This clone was recorded only once. V and J are TRBV10-1 and TRBJ2-1, with TRBD2 matching 8 bases. The ends lost 0 bases at V and 4 bases at J; junction bases unmatched: 8. There are 17 residues in the CDR3. The germline gives CDR1 WNHNN, CDR2 SYGVQD (reference sequence). The CDR3 DNA is TGCGCCAGCAGTGAGTCCTCGGGACTAGGGGATTACAATGAGCAGTTCTTC. This translates into CASSESSGLGDYNEQFF.

DNA of the CDR3: TGTGCCAGCAGCCCCCAGACAGGGATTAACTATGGCTACACCTTC. This encodes CASSPQTGINYGYTF. The rearrangement uses TRBV7-2 and TRBJ1-2; 7 bases are shared with TRBD1. Germline V gene lookup returns CDR1 SGHTA and CDR2 FQGNSA. The V segment lost 5 bases and the J segment 1 base; nucleotides outside the gene matches: 7. The CDR3 runs 15 residues. The whole variable domain, filled in from reference TRBV7-2 and TRBJ1-2, reads GAGVSQSPSNKVTEKGKDVELRCDPISGHTALYWYRQSLGQGLEFLIYFQGNSAPDKSGLPSDRFSAERTGGSVSTLTIQRTQQEDSAVYLCASSPQTGINYGYTFGSGTRLTVV.

This rearrangement joins TRBV29-1 to TRBJ2-7, with D uncertain. The CDR3 consists of 12 residues. V was trimmed by 6 bases and J by 2 bases, leaving 11 bases between them. The germline CDR1 and CDR2 sequences are SQVTM and ANQGSEA. This CDR3 is CSVVAGPYEQYF. The CDR3 DNA is TGCAGCGTCGTGGCAGGTCCCTACGAGCAGTACTTC.

The chain employs TRBV3-1 (or the pseudogene TRBV3-2) and TRBJ2-3; D may be TRBD2 (6 bases). In germline, CDR1 is LGHDT, CDR2 YNNKEL (reference sequence). V was cut by 4 bases and J by 2 bases, with 10 bases left in between. The CDR3 is made up of 14 amino acids. DNA for the CDR3: TGTGCCAGCAGCCTCCGGGGGAACACAGATACGCAGTATTTT. Translated: CASSLRGNTDTQYF.

The chain uses TRBV7-9 and TRBJ1-5; 8 nucleotides agree with TRBD1. Trimming took 4 bases from V and 7 from J; bases not matched to a gene: 3. The CDR3 covers 13 residues. Germline loops: CDR1 SEHNR, CDR2 FQNEAQ (reference sequence). The CDR3 region is CASSSGQGQPQHF. The CDR3 nucleotides read TGTGCCAGCAGCTCCGGACAGGGCCAGCCCCAGCATTTT.

V and J are TRBV7-9 and TRBJ2-2, with unresolved D. The V gene lost 6 bases and the J gene lost 5 bases, with 13 bases spanning the gap. This CDR3 is 14 amino acids long. Germline values: CDR1 SEHNR, CDR2 FQNEAQ (reference sequence). CDR3 nucleotides: TGTGCCAGCAGAACGCTTCCGCAGACCGGGGAGCTGTTTTTT. Its translation: CASRTLPQTGELFF.

The V and J genes are TRBV28 and TRBJ1-5, with D possibly TRBD1 on 6 matching bases. There are 15 residues in the CDR3. Per germline, CDR1 MDHEN and CDR2 SYDVKM. Deletions cut 6 bases from V and 7 bases from J, with 19 bases between. CDR3: CASSPRSGGRQPQHF. CDR3 sequence (DNA): TGTGCCAGCAGCCCAAGGTCGGGGGGCAGGCAGCCCCAGCATTTT.

The V call is TRBV19, the J call TRBJ1-5; D might be TRBD1 (6 bases). V was clipped by 6 bases and J by 2 bases, with 14 bases between them. From germline, CDR1 is LNHDA and CDR2 SQIVND (reference sequence). This CDR3 contains 15 residues. The CDR3 DNA reads as TGTGCCAGTAGGGCAACAGGGCGGGGCAATCAGCCCCAGCATTTT. It codes for CASRATGRGNQPQHF.

The J gene is TRBJ2-5, the V gene TRBV2; TRBD1 is a possible D gene (5 bases). This CDR3 is 14 amino acids long. The V gene lost 0 bases and the J gene lost 4 bases, with 9 bases spanning the gap. Per the germline V gene, CDR1 is SNHLY and CDR2 is FYNNEI. The CDR3 here is CASSEAQGTETQYF. In DNA form, the CDR3 reads TGTGCCAGCAGTGAAGCGCAGGGAACAGAGACCCAGTACTTC.

V gene TRBV7-2 combines with J gene TRBJ1-4, with D possibly TRBD1 on 5 matching bases. V lost 1 base, J lost 0 bases, and 18 bases lay in between. CDR3 size: 19 residues. CDR1 is SGHTA and CDR2 is FQGNSA in the germline V gene. The CDR3 DNA follows: TGTGCCAGCAGCTTAGGGGGCGCAGGAGAGACTGCAACTAATGAAAAACTGTTTTTT. It encodes CASSLGGAGETATNEKLFF.

This clone was found once. CDR3 sequence reads: CASSWTMGPQHF. The CDR3 DNA follows: TGTGCCAGCAGTTGGACAATGGGGCCCCAGCATTTT. The chain uses TRBV2 and TRBJ1-5; D may be TRBD1 (5 bases). With 5 bases removed from V and 9 bases from J, the gap between germline ends came to 11 bases. Per the germline V gene, CDR1 is SNHLY and CDR2 is FYNNEI. The CDR3 length is 12 residues.

V is TRBV19 and J is TRBJ1-2; D possibly corresponds to TRBD1 (5 bases). CDR3 length: 14 residues. Germline V gene sequence: CDR1 LNHDA, CDR2 SQIVND (reference sequence). With 3 bases removed from V and 7 bases from J, the gap between germline ends came to 15 bases. CDR3 in DNA: TGTGCCAGTAGTATTCGGGGGTTGGGCGCTGGCTACACCTTC. This gives the protein CASSIRGLGAGYTF.

The rearrangement links TRBV7-9 to TRBJ2-1; 7 bases match TRBD2. Looked up from germline, CDR1 is SEHNR and CDR2 is FQNEAQ (reference sequence). The junction had 8 bases not matched to a gene; V was cut back by 1 base and J by 14 bases. This CDR3 contains 13 residues. CDR3 region: CASSLGLADSKFF. The CDR3 coding sequence is TGTGCCAGCAGCTTAGGGCTAGCGGATAGCAAGTTCTTC.

The rearrangement joins TRBV28 to TRBJ1-3; weak D call: TRBD1 (6 bases). Germline values: CDR1 MDHEN, CDR2 SYDVKM. V lost 5 bases and J 4 bases, leaving 18 bases between the germline ends. CDR3 length equals 16 residues. CDR3: CASSLSTGEEGNTIYF. The CDR3 coding sequence is TGTGCCAGCAGTCTCTCGACAGGAGAGGAAGGAAACACCATATATTTT.

The V and J genes are TRBV10-3 and TRBJ2-7; 9 bases agree with TRBD1. Germline V gene lookup returns CDR1 ENHRY and CDR2 SYGVKD. There are 14 residues in the CDR3. V lost 10 bases to trimming and J lost 6 bases; unmatched junction nucleotides: 13. CDR3 sequence: CATEGTGFTGEQYF. The CDR3 DNA sequence: TGTGCCACAGAGGGGACAGGGTTTACGGGCGAGCAGTACTTC.

The chain links TRBV5-6 to TRBJ1-2; D uncertain. V was shortened by 4 bases and J by 10 bases, with 20 bases between the two germline ends. This CDR3 contains 14 residues. CDR1 SGHDT and CDR2 YYEEEE come from the germline V gene. The CDR3 coding sequence is TGTGCCAGCAGCCCGTATACTAGGACGATTGACTACACCTTC. It specifies CASSPYTRTIDYTF.

This clone appeared a single time. The chain combines TRBV5-1 with TRBJ2-3; possibly TRBD2 for D (5 bases). Trimming took 2 bases from V and 2 from J, leaving 12 bases between them. CDR3 length: 15 residues. CDR1 is SGHRS and CDR2 is YFSETQ in the germline V gene. CDR3 nucleotide sequence: TGCGCCAGCAGCTTTGGACTGCGACCCACAGATACGCAGTATTTT. This gives the protein CASSFGLRPTDTQYF.

The chain has TRBV2 and TRBJ1-5, with 9 bases identical to TRBD1. The CDR3 loop spans 15 amino acids. The V and J ends lost 6 bases and 2 bases, in that order; junction bases with no gene match: 5. Germline CDR1 SNHLY, CDR2 FYNNEI. CDR3 nucleotides: TGTGCCAGCAGGGTTGACAGGGGGGGCAATCAGCCCCAGCATTTT. This translates into CASRVDRGGNQPQHF.

The rearrangement joins TRBV27 to TRBJ1-5; tentative D call: TRBD1 (6 bases). CDR3 length: 14 residues. Germline CDR1 and CDR2: MNHEY and SMNVEV (reference sequence). With 5 bases removed from V and 9 bases from J, the gap between germline ends came to 17 bases. The CDR3 sequence is CASSPRQALAPQHF. The CDR3 DNA reads as TGTGCCAGCAGTCCTCGACAGGCACTCGCGCCCCAGCATTTT.

This clone was detected only once. The chain couples TRBV3-1 (or the pseudogene TRBV3-2) to TRBJ1-5, with TRBD1 matching over 7 bases. Germline CDR1 is LGHDT and CDR2 is YNNKEL (reference sequence). The CDR3 has 16 residues. The trim removed 4 bases at V and 2 bases at J, leaving 8 bases unmatched. The CDR3 DNA is TGTGCCAGCAGCCCGCGACAGGGCGGCGGCAATCAGCCCCAGCATTTT. Encoded protein: CASSPRQGGGNQPQHF.

The chain links TRBV7-9 to TRBJ1-5; 11 positions match TRBD1. The germline CDR1 and CDR2 sequences are SEHNR and FQNEAQ (reference sequence). The V and J ends lost 5 bases and 4 bases, in that order; junction bases with no gene match: 1. CDR3 length: 14 residues. The CDR3 sequence: CASSRDRGNQPQHF. CDR3 coding DNA: TGTGCCAGCAGCCGGGACAGGGGGAATCAGCCCCAGCATTTT.

The V gene is TRBV19, the J gene TRBJ2-1, with 7 bases aligning to TRBD1. Germline CDR1 reads LNHDA; CDR2 reads SQIVND (reference sequence). CDR3 length: 15 amino acids. J was trimmed by 3 bases and V by 5 bases; bases with no gene match: 7. The DNA of the CDR3 is TGTGCCAGTAGTTTTACAGGGGTGGACTACAATGAGCAGTTCTTC. Translating gives CASSFTGVDYNEQFF.

The V gene is TRBV2, the J gene TRBJ1-1; tentatively, D is TRBD1 (5 bases). Trimming stripped 7 bases from V and 5 bases from J, with 14 bases between. Germline V gene data show CDR1 as SNHLY and CDR2 as FYNNEI. The CDR3 sequence is 13 residues long. This CDR3 reads CASIFLAGTEAFF. The DNA for the CDR3 is TGTGCCAGCATCTTCCTGGCAGGGACTGAAGCTTTCTTT. Based on the CDR3 plus reference TRBV2 and TRBJ1-1, the full variable domain is EPEVTQTPSHQVTQMGQEVILRCVPISNHLYFYWYRQILGQKVEFLVSFYNNEISEKSEIFDDQFSVERPDGSNFTLKIRSTKLEDSAMYFCASIFLAGTEAFFGQGTRLTVV.

The chain employs TRBV7-9 and TRBJ2-7; 8 nucleotides line up with TRBD1. J was trimmed by 2 bases and V by 7 bases; bases with no gene match: 4. Germline CDR1 SEHNR, CDR2 FQNEAQ (reference sequence). The CDR3 extends over 13 amino acids. CDR3 protein: CASKGTGPYEQYF. DNA for the CDR3: TGTGCCAGCAAAGGGACAGGACCCTACGAGCAGTACTTC.

V is TRBV28 and J is TRBJ1-5; TRBD1 agrees at 8 bases. This CDR3 region has 14 residues. Trimming cost V 9 bases and J 0 bases; bases outside gene matches: 4. Per germline, CDR1 MDHEN and CDR2 SYDVKM. In DNA, the CDR3 is TGTGCCAGTCAGGGGGCGGATAGCAATCAGCCCCAGCATTTT. Amino acid sequence: CASQGADSNQPQHF.

Details on this clone: Different DNA sequences within this sample yield the same CDR3. V gene TRBV9 combines with J gene TRBJ2-1, with D unclear. This CDR3 comprises 13 residues. The germline V and J ends were trimmed by 1 base and 4 bases, with 6 bases remaining between them. Germline V lookup: CDR1 SGDLS, CDR2 YYNGEE. Here the CDR3 DNA reads TGTGCCAGCAGCGTAAGCCTGTACAATGAGCAGTTCTTC. Translated, it gives CASSVSLYNEQFF.

The genes are TRBV30 and TRBJ2-5, with TRBD1 matching 8 bases. This CDR3 comprises 14 residues. The junction had 10 bases not matched to a gene; V was cut back by 5 bases and J by 5 bases. CDR1 GTSNPN and CDR2 SVGIG come from the germline V gene (reference sequence). The CDR3 DNA is TGTGCCTGGCTACCGATGGACAGGGACGAGACCCAGTACTTC. Encoded protein: CAWLPMDRDETQYF.